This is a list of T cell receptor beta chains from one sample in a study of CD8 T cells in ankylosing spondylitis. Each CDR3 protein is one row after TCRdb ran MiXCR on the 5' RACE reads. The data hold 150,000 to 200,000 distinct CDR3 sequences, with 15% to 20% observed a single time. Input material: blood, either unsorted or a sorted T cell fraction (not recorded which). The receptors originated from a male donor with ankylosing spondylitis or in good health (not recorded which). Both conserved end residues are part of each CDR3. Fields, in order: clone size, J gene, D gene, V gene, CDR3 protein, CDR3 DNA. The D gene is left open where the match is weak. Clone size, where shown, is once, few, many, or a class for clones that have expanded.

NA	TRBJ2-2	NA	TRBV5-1	CASSTSGFGELFF	TGCGCCAGCAGCACCTCAGGGTTCGGGGAGCTGTTTTTT
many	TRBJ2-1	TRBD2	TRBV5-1	CASSLGLAEPNEQFF	TGCGCCAGCAGCTTAGGTCTAGCGGAACCCAATGAGCAGTTCTTC
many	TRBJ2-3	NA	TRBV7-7	CASSYGQADTQYF	TGTGCCAGCAGCTATGGACAAGCAGATACGCAGTATTTT
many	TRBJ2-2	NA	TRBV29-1	CSVEWDIGNTGELFF	TGCAGCGTTGAATGGGACATCGGGAACACCGGGGAGCTGTTTTTT
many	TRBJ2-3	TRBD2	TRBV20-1	CSAARSGMSTDTQYF	TGCAGTGCTGCCCGTAGCGGGATGAGCACAGATACGCAGTATTTT
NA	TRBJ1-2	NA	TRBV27	CASSSQLRTTGYTF	TGTGCCAGCAGTTCCCAACTACGGACCACCGGCTACACCTTC
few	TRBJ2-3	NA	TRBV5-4	CASSLVYGGSTDTQYF	TGTGCCAGCAGCTTGGTTTACGGCGGGAGCACAGATACGCAGTATTTT
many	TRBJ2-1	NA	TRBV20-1	CSQQGSSYNEQFF	TGCAGTCAACAGGGATCCTCCTACAATGAGCAGTTCTTC
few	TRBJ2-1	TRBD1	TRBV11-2	CASSLGTGMVDEQFF	TGTGCCAGCAGCTTAGGGACAGGGATGGTTGATGAGCAGTTCTTC
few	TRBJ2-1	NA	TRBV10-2	CASPGLSAYNEQFF	TGCGCCAGCCCGGGACTTTCCGCCTACAATGAGCAGTTCTTC
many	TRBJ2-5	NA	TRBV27	CASNGGGETQYF	TGTGCCAGCAACGGGGGTGGAGAGACCCAGTACTTC
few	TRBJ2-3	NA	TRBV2	CASSVRNTDTQYF	TGTGCCAGCAGTGTCCGGAACACAGATACGCAGTATTTT
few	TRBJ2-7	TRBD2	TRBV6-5	CASSYGRTSGEFQYF	TGTGCCAGCAGTTACGGCAGGACTAGCGGTGAATTTCAGTACTTC
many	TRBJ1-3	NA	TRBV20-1	CSAPGRGSGNTIYF	TGCAGTGCTCCTGGTAGGGGATCTGGAAACACCATATATTTT
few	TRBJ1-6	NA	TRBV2	CASSQTGNSPLHF	TGTGCCAGCAGCCAGACGGGGAATTCACCCCTCCACTTT
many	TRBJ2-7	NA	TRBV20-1	CSASGRWDEQYF	TGCAGTGCTTCGGGGCGGTGGGACGAGCAGTACTTC
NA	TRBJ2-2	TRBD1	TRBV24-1	CATGRTGYTGELFF	TGTGCCACCGGGAGGACAGGGTACACCGGGGAGCTGTTTTTT
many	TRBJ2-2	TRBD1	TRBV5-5	CASSLSSTGGLTGELFF	TGTGCCAGCAGCTTGTCCTCGACAGGGGGCCTGACCGGGGAGCTGTTTTTT
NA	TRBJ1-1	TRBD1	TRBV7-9	CASSLLEGAPNTEAFF	TGTGCCAGCAGCTTATTGGAGGGGGCCCCGAACACTGAAGCTTTCTTT
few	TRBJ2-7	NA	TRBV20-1	CSAAGTPEGLVYEQYF	TGCAGTGCAGCCGGGACACCTGAGGGGTTGGTCTACGAGCAGTACTTC
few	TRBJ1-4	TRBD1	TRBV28	CASSSQGAGSATNEKLFF	TGTGCCAGCAGTTCACAGGGGGCAGGATCCGCAACTAATGAAAAACTGTTTTTT
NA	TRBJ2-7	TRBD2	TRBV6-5	CASSFTGGRTSYEQYF	TGTGCCAGCAGTTTTACAGGCGGGAGAACCTCCTACGAGCAGTACTTC
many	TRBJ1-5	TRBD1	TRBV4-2	CASSQDRQGQPQHF	TGTGCCAGCAGCCAAGATCGACAGGGCCAGCCCCAGCATTTT
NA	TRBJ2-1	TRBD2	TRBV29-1	CSVAWREFNNEQFF	TGCAGCGTGGCGTGGCGGGAGTTCAACAATGAGCAGTTCTTC
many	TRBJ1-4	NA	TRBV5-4	CASSLDTVRGKLFF	TGTGCCAGCAGCTTGGACACGGTCCGGGGGAAACTGTTTTTT
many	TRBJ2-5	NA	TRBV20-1	CSASRDFTRKETQYF	TGCAGTGCTAGCCGGGATTTTACCCGCAAAGAGACCCAGTACTTC
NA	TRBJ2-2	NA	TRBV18	CASSPQGRPLPGELFF	TGTGCCAGCTCACCGCAGGGGAGGCCACTCCCCGGGGAGCTGTTTTTT
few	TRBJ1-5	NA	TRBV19	CASSINGYNQPQHF	TGTGCCAGTAGTATAAACGGATACAATCAGCCCCAGCATTTT
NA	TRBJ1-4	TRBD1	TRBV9	CASSQGEREKLFF	TGTGCCAGCAGTCAGGGGGAAAGGGAAAAACTGTTTTTT
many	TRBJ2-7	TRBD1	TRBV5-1	CASSLVTGTWYEQYF	TGCGCCAGCAGCTTGGTGACAGGGACGTGGTACGAGCAGTACTTC
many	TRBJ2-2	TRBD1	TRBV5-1	CASSLGQGKKDNPPTGELFF	TGCGCCAGCAGCCTGGGACAGGGAAAAAAAGATAACCCACCCACCGGGGAGCTGTTTTTT
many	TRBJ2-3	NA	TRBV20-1	CSAWSLRTTDTQYF	TGCAGTGCTTGGTCACTAAGGACCACAGATACGCAGTATTTT
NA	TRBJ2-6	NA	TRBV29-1	CSARIPGSSGANVLTF	TGCAGCGCACGGATACCGGGGTCATCTGGGGCCAACGTCCTGACTTTC
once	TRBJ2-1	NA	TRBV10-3	CAISEPYNEQFF	TGTGCCATCAGTGAGCCCTACAATGAGCAGTTCTTC
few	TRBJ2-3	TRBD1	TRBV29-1	CSGNRGTFTDTQYF	TGCAGCGGAAACAGGGGGACTTTCACAGATACGCAGTATTTT
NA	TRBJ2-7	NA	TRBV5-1	CASSQGPMEVEQYF	TGCGCCAGCAGCCAAGGACCTATGGAGGTCGAGCAGTACTTC
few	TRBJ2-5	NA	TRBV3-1	CASSQFQGIQETQYF	TGTGCCAGCAGCCAGTTCCAGGGGATCCAAGAGACCCAGTACTTC
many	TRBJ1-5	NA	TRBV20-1	CSAGDPTQHF	TGCAGTGCTGGAGATCCGACCCAGCATTTT
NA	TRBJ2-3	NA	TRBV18	CASSPEERGSDTQYF	TGTGCCAGCTCACCTGAGGAGCGAGGGTCAGATACGCAGTATTTT
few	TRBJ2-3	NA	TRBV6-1	CASSRPAVDTQYF	TGTGCCAGCAGCAGGCCAGCTGTAGATACGCAGTATTTT
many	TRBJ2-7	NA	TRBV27	CASSLTSRGFYEQYF	TGTGCCAGCAGTCTGACCTCCCGGGGATTCTACGAGCAGTACTTC
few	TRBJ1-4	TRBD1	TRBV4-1	CASTITGTGPVFF	TGCGCCAGCACTATAACCGGGACAGGCCCGGTGTTTTTT
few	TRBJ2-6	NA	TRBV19	CASSIHGSPSGANVLTF	TGTGCCAGTAGTATACACGGATCTCCCTCTGGGGCCAACGTCCTGACTTTC
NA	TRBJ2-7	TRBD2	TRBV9	CASSPGLAGAEQYF	TGTGCCAGCAGCCCAGGACTAGCGGGGGCCGAGCAGTACTTC
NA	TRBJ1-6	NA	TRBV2	CASSEFFDRGSPLHF	TGTGCCAGCAGTGAATTCTTCGATCGGGGTTCACCCCTCCACTTT
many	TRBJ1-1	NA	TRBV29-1	CSAKVNVNTEAFF	TGCAGCGCAAAAGTAAACGTGAACACTGAAGCTTTCTTT